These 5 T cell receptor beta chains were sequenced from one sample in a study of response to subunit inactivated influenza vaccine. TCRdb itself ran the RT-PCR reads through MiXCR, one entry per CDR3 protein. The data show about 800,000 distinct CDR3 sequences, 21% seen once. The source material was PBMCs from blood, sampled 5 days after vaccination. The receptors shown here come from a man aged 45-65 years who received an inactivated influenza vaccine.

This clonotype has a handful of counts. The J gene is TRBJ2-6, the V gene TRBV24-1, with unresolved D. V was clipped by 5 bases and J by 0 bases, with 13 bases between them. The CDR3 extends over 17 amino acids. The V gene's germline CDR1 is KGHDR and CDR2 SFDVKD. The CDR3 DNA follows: TGTGCCACCAGTGGCCCATTCGGAGTCTCTGGGGCCAACGTCCTGACTTTC. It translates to CATSGPFGVSGANVLTF.

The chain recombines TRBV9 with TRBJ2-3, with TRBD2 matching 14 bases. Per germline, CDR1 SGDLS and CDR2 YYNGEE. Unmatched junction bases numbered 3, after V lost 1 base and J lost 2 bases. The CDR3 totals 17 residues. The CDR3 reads CASSVRTSGGPTDTQYF. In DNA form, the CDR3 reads TGTGCCAGCAGCGTACGGACTAGCGGGGGGCCCACAGATACGCAGTATTTT. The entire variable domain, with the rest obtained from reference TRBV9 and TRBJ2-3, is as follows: DSGVTQTPKHLITATGQRVTLRCSPRSGDLSVYWYQQSLDQGLQFLIQYYNGEERAKGNILERFSAQQFPDLHSELNLSSLELGDSALYFCASSVRTSGGPTDTQYFGPGTRLTVL.

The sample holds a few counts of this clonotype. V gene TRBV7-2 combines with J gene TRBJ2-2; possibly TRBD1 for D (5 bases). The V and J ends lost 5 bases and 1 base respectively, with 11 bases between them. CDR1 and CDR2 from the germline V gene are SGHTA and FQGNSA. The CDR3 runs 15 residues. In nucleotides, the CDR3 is TGTGCCAGCAGCCTCCACACAGGGAACACCGGGGAGCTGTTTTTT. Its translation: CASSLHTGNTGELFF.

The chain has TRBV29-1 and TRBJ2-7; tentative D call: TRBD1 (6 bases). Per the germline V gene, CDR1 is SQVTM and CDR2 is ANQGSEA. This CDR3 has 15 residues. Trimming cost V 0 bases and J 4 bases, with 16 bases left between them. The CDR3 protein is CSVEEVVQGRYEQYF. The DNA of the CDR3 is TGCAGCGTTGAAGAAGTGGTACAGGGAAGATACGAGCAGTACTTC.

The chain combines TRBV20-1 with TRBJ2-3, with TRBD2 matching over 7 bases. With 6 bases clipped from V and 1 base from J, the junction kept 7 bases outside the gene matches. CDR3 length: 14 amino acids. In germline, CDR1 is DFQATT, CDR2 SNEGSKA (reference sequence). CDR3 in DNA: TGCAGTGCCCCATCGCGGGAGCGCACAGATACGCAGTATTTT. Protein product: CSAPSRERTDTQYF.